This T cell receptor beta chain was retrieved from a study of T cell responses to AZD1222 COVID-19 vaccine. Study findings and constraints: Just a handful of AZD1222 recipients were seropositive at baseline. Researchers took repertoire samples only after the peak T cell response had come. Females outnumbered males among donors, who were mostly white British; clonal diversity was possibly underestimated.

Germline CDR1 reads SGHTA; CDR2 reads FQGTGA. The CDR3 has 15 residues. Trimming cost V 5 bases and J 6 bases, with 14 bases left between them. Worth noting for this clone: The target antigen is unknown.

The assay was immunoSEQ multiplex PCR, and TCRdb's table has in-frame clones only and misses some. The sample yields 60,000 to 90,000 clones, over 75% seen once. The gene calls are TRBV7-3 and TRBJ1-6, with D maybe TRBD1 (6 bases). This TCR derives from an adult who received the AZD1222 COVID-19 vaccine. This sample comprised peripheral blood, obtained 28 days after the second AZD1222 dose. The CDR3 is CASSPTGQFNSPLHF. In nucleotides, the CDR3 is TGTGCCAGCAGCCCTACCGGACAGTTTAATTCACCCCTCCACTTT.